A single sample gave rise to the 29 T cell receptor beta chains below, sequenced in a study of blood T cell repertoires in COVID-19. Sequencing was performed with immunoSEQ multiplex PCR; in TCRdb, only in-frame clones are kept and a portion is missing. The data hold approximately 130,000 clones, with about 83% observed a single time. The sample taken for sequencing was peripheral blood. Source of these receptors: a human donor in a cohort sampled during active COVID-19.

The J gene is TRBJ2-5, the V gene TRBV6-5; 11 bases align to TRBD2. Germline V gene lookup returns CDR1 MNHEY and CDR2 SVGAGI. J gave up 4 bases and V 4 bases, and 2 bases lay outside the gene matches. The CDR3 has 14 amino acids. CDR3 protein: CASSFLAGGETQYF. The CDR3 bases are TGTGCCAGCAGTTTTCTAGCGGGGGGAGAGACCCAGTACTTC.

V gene TRBV4-1 combines with J gene TRBJ2-3; 9 bases fit TRBD2. V dropped 2 bases and J dropped 1; count of bases not matched to a gene: 1. The CDR3 runs to 15 residues. Looked up from germline, CDR1 is MGHRA and CDR2 is YSYEKL. CDR3 in amino acids: CASSQIAGGTDTQYF. The CDR3 DNA reads TGCGCCAGCAGCCAAATAGCGGGGGGCACAGATACGCAGTATTTT.

The chain recombines TRBV5-8 with TRBJ2-2; 7 bases line up with TRBD2. CDR1 SGHTS and CDR2 YDEGEE come from the germline V gene. Unmatched junction bases numbered 6, after V lost 0 bases and J lost 1 base. The CDR3 has 17 amino acids. Here the CDR3 DNA reads TGTGCCAGCAGCTTGGTGGGGGGACTACGGAACACCGGGGAGCTGTTTTTT. This translates into CASSLVGGLRNTGELFF.

This chain joins TRBV11-3 and TRBJ2-1; the match to TRBD2 covers 9 bases. The CDR3 consists of 13 residues. V trimming: 5 bases; J trimming: 8 bases; junction bases outside the gene matches: 4. Germline-derived CDR1 and CDR2 are SGHNT and YENEEA. In DNA form, the CDR3 reads TGTGCCAGCAGCCTAGCGGGGTTCGATGAGCAGTTCTTC. It yields the protein CASSLAGFDEQFF.

The V and J genes are TRBV6-5 and TRBJ1-2, with TRBD1 identical over 9 bases. The V gene's germline CDR1 is MNHEY and CDR2 SVGAGI. The CDR3 has 16 amino acids. Unmatched junction bases numbered 14, after V lost 4 bases and J lost 8 bases. The CDR3 bases are TGTGCCAGCAGTTTCTCTTCGGGACAGGGAATACTCGGCTACACCTTC. Protein product: CASSFSSGQGILGYTF.

CDR3 amino acids: CASSQDPGSTYEQYF. The CDR3 region has the DNA TGTGCCAGCAGCCAAGACCCCGGGTCAACCTACGAGCAGTACTTC. The chain carries TRBV4-2 and TRBJ2-7, with D hard to call. This CDR3 has 15 residues. CDR1 and CDR2 (germline): LGHNA, YNFKEQ. Trimming left V 0 bases short and J 2 bases short, with 11 bases between.

The rearrangement links TRBV25-1 to TRBJ2-1; 8 bases align to TRBD1. The ends lost 5 bases at V and 3 bases at J; junction bases unmatched: 12. The CDR3 totals 17 residues. Germline V gives CDR1 MGHDK, CDR2 SYGVNS. CDR3 DNA sequence: TGTGCCAGCAGTCCCCGCTTCCCGGACAGGGACTACAATGAGCAGTTCTTC. As protein: CASSPRFPDRDYNEQFF.

This chain connects TRBV12-3 or TRBV12-4 to TRBJ1-2, with D uncertain. CDR3 length: 12 residues. V was shortened by 2 bases and J by 2 bases, with 3 bases between the two germline ends. The CDR3 DNA sequence: TGTGCCAGCAGTTTATTAAACTATGGCTACACCTTC. It translates to CASSLLNYGYTF.

The rearrangement links TRBV9 to TRBJ2-2, with D perhaps matching TRBD2 (7 bases). Germline-derived CDR1 and CDR2 are SGDLS and YYNGEE. The V gene lost 3 bases and the J gene lost 5 bases, with 11 bases spanning the gap. This CDR3 contains 14 residues. The CDR3 loop reads CASSGRGGTGELFF. In DNA, the CDR3 is TGTGCCAGCAGCGGTAGGGGGGGAACCGGGGAGCTGTTTTTT.

V is TRBV6-6 and J is TRBJ2-1; 11 nucleotides match TRBD2. V trimming: 5 bases; J trimming: 4 bases; junction bases outside the gene matches: 16. CDR3 length equals 19 residues. Germline loops: CDR1 MNHNY, CDR2 SVGAGI (reference sequence). The DNA for the CDR3 is TGTGCCAGCAGTCCCCGAGGTTGGGTAGCGGGGGGGCCTTACAATGAGCAGTTCTTC. Amino acid sequence: CASSPRGWVAGGPYNEQFF.

The table lists this clone with a count of one. The chain joins TRBV7-3 to TRBJ2-3; 9 nucleotides match TRBD1. This CDR3 has 16 amino acids. V was clipped by 5 bases and J by 7 bases; unmatched bases: 13. CDR1 SGHTA and CDR2 FQGTGA come from the germline V gene. CDR3 in amino acids: CASSKMGTGFQNTQYF. The CDR3 coding sequence is TGTGCCAGCAGCAAAATGGGGACAGGGTTTCAGAATACGCAGTATTTT.

The genes are TRBV7-2 and TRBJ2-1; TRBD2 agrees at 12 bases. V gave up 7 bases and J gave up 8 bases; unmatched junction bases: 12. This CDR3 has 16 residues. Germline values: CDR1 SGHTA, CDR2 FQGNSA. CDR3 region: CASNRLAGAEVDEQFF. The CDR3 nucleotides read TGTGCCAGCAACCGACTAGCGGGGGCCGAGGTCGATGAGCAGTTCTTC.

The chain links TRBV2 to TRBJ1-5, with D unclear. Trimming left V 7 bases short and J 6 bases short, with 13 bases between. CDR1 and CDR2 from the germline V gene are SNHLY and FYNNEI. The CDR3 runs 13 residues. The CDR3 sequence: CASTTSGLQPQHF. The CDR3 DNA reads TGTGCCAGCACCACCAGTGGCCTTCAGCCCCAGCATTTT.

The V call is TRBV5-4, the J call TRBJ2-7; the match to TRBD1 covers 7 bases. Trimming at V came to 2 bases and at J to 2 bases, leaving 4 bases not matched to a gene. Germline assignment: CDR1 SGHNT and CDR2 YYREEE (reference sequence). The CDR3 contains 14 residues. The CDR3 coding sequence is TGTGCCAGCAGCTTATCGACAGGGACCTACGAGCAGTACTTC. Its translation: CASSLSTGTYEQYF.

V is TRBV24-1 and J is TRBJ2-7; maybe TRBD2 (5 bases). From germline, CDR1 is KGHDR and CDR2 SFDVKD. This CDR3 region has 13 residues. V was clipped by 9 bases and J by 2 bases, with 13 bases between them. In DNA form, the CDR3 reads TGTGCCACCGGATCTGCGGGTACCTACGAGCAGTACTTC. It is translated as CATGSAGTYEQYF.

In this sample, this clone turned up a few times. This chain connects TRBV7-3 to TRBJ2-7; 8 bases map to TRBD2. Unmatched junction bases numbered 9, after V lost 5 bases and J lost 0 bases. This CDR3 contains 16 residues. Germline V lookup: CDR1 SGHTA, CDR2 FQGTGA. The CDR3 DNA reads TGTGCCAGCAGCCAACGGGGGGGCAGGAGCTCCTACGAGCAGTACTTC. This translates into CASSQRGGRSSYEQYF.

This clone was found once. Here the CDR3 omits its conserved ending phenylalanine or tryptophan, so a read error is the likely source. The DNA is left out, because the CDR3 cannot be placed on it with certainty; the CDR3 is given as TCRdb lists it. The chain has TRBV11-2 and TRBJ2-7; the DNA was not compared with TRBD2, the D call given in the table. The CDR3 comprises 15 residues, both ends counted. Germline CDR1 reads SGHAT; CDR2 reads FQNNGV. This CDR3 reads CASSSLASGTSGMLC.

This clone occurred a few times. The gene calls are TRBV10-3 and TRBJ2-7; 9 bases align to TRBD1. V was clipped by 8 bases and J by 3 bases; unmatched bases: 8. The CDR3 consists of 14 residues. CDR1 is ENHRY and CDR2 is SYGVKD in the germline V gene. The DNA for the CDR3 is TGTGCCATCGGAGCTGGGACAGGGTACTACGAGCAGTACTTC. It codes for CAIGAGTGYYEQYF.

In its sample, this clone was seen many times. V and J are TRBV5-1 and TRBJ1-3, with D perhaps TRBD1 (5 bases). The CDR3 spans 14 residues. Germline CDR1 is SGHRS and CDR2 is YFSETQ. V lost 4 bases and J 2 bases, leaving 10 bases between the germline ends. The CDR3 loop reads CASSTGHPGNTIYF. CDR3 sequence (DNA): TGCGCCAGCAGCACAGGACATCCTGGAAACACCATATATTTT. Complete variable domain (other parts from reference TRBV5-1 and TRBJ1-3): KAGVTQTPRYLIKTRGQQVTLSCSPISGHRSVSWYQQTPGQGLQFLFEYFSETQRNKGNFPGRFSGRQFSNSRSEMNVSTLELGDSALYLCASSTGHPGNTIYFGEGSWLTVV.

The chain joins TRBV30 to TRBJ2-5; maybe TRBD1 (5 bases). CDR3 length: 14 residues. The germline V gene encodes CDR1 GTSNPN and CDR2 SVGIG (reference sequence). The germline V and J ends were trimmed by 1 base and 3 bases, with 12 bases remaining between them. The CDR3 here is CAWSEWGPKETQYF. As DNA, the CDR3 is TGTGCCTGGAGTGAGTGGGGCCCCAAAGAGACCCAGTACTTC. Variable domain in full (rest from reference TRBV30 and TRBJ2-5): SQTIHQWPATLVQPVGSPLSLECTVEGTSNPNLYWYRQAAGRGLQLLFYSVGIGQISSEVPQNLSASRPQDRQFILSSKKLLLSDSGFYLCAWSEWGPKETQYFGPGTRLLVL.

V and J are TRBV19 and TRBJ1-6; D may be TRBD1 (5 bases). Germline-derived CDR1 and CDR2 are LNHDA and SQIVND (reference sequence). The CDR3 sequence is 17 residues long. Trimming took 2 bases from V and 9 from J, leaving 20 bases between them. CDR3 bases: TGTGCCAGTAGTATACCGGAGACAGCGTCAAGGACTTCACCCCTCCACTTT. It specifies CASSIPETASRTSPLHF.

The V gene is TRBV18, the J gene TRBJ2-6; TRBD1 agrees at 9 bases. This CDR3 contains 17 residues. After removal of 5 bases from V and 3 bases from J, the junction contained 8 bases not matched to a gene. The V gene's germline CDR1 is KGHSH and CDR2 LQKENI. The CDR3 nucleotides are TGTGCCAGCTCAGTCGGACAGGGGAAGGATGGGGCCAACGTCCTGACTTTC. It yields the protein CASSVGQGKDGANVLTF.

V gene TRBV14 combines with J gene TRBJ2-7; D possibly corresponds to TRBD2 (6 bases). The germline V gene has CDR1 SGHDN and CDR2 FVKESK. This CDR3 contains 14 residues. Trimming took off 7 bases at V and 2 bases at J, with 15 bases between the two ends. The CDR3 DNA is TGTGCCAGCAACGGAGGGGCGGACCCCTACGAGCAGTACTTC. It encodes CASNGGADPYEQYF. Full variable domain (missing parts from reference TRBV14 and TRBJ2-7): EAGVTQFPSHSVIEKGQTVTLRCDPISGHDNLYWYRRVMGKEIKFLLHFVKESKQDESGMPNNRFLAERTGGTYSTLKVQPAELEDSGVYFCASNGGADPYEQYFGPGTRLTVT.

This clone has more than one count but fewer than ten. CDR3 residues: CASSFYGGLNTEAFF. The CDR3 DNA follows: TGTGCCAGCAGCTTTTACGGGGGATTGAACACTGAAGCTTTCTTT. The chain has TRBV5-8 and TRBJ1-1, with a weak D call TRBD1 (5 bases). The CDR3 runs to 15 residues. With 2 bases removed from V and 0 bases from J, the gap between germline ends came to 11 bases. The V gene's germline CDR1 is SGHTS and CDR2 YDEGEE.

V usage is TRBV7-9 and J usage is TRBJ2-5, with 9 bases identical to TRBD2. The junction had 17 bases not matched to a gene; V was cut back by 7 bases and J by 5 bases. The CDR3 contains 17 residues. Germline loops: CDR1 SEHNR, CDR2 FQNEAQ (reference sequence). The CDR3 DNA is TGTGCCAGCAACGCGGGGGTAGCGGGGGCCTCGATCGAGACCCAGTACTTC. This encodes CASNAGVAGASIETQYF.

This clone came up once. The chain couples TRBV9 to TRBJ2-7; TRBD1 aligns across 11 bases. This CDR3 is built from 16 residues. V dropped 1 base and J dropped 2; count of bases not matched to a gene: 5. In germline, CDR1 is SGDLS, CDR2 YYNGEE. The CDR3 loop is CASSVSGQGAPYEQYF. CDR3 coding DNA: TGTGCCAGCAGCGTATCTGGACAGGGGGCCCCCTACGAGCAGTACTTC.

The V gene is TRBV4-1, the J gene TRBJ2-2; 7 nucleotides align to TRBD1. The CDR3 contains 16 residues. V trimming: 5 bases; J trimming: 5 bases; junction bases outside the gene matches: 11. Germline CDR1 reads MGHRA; CDR2 reads YSYEKL. The DNA of the CDR3 is TGCGCCAGCAGCTCCCCCAGGGACAGCATTACCGGGGAGCTGTTTTTT. This sequence encodes CASSSPRDSITGELFF.

In nucleotides, the CDR3 is TGTGCCAGCAGCGCCGGGACAGGGAACTATGGCTACACCTTC. Translation: CASSAGTGNYGYTF. V and J are TRBV13 and TRBJ1-2; 9 bases match TRBD1. The CDR3 is 14 residues long. Per germline, CDR1 PRHDT and CDR2 FYEKMQ (reference sequence). The V gene end was trimmed by 5 bases and the J gene end by 2 bases; junction bases not matched to a gene: 3.

The chain carries TRBV12-3 or TRBV12-4 and TRBJ1-2; 11 bases match TRBD1. This CDR3 is 13 amino acids long. Unmatched junction bases numbered 7, after V lost 8 bases and J lost 8 bases. DNA of the CDR3: TGTGCCAGCGGACAGGGGGCTTCGAAAGGCTACACCTTC. This codes for CASGQGASKGYTF.